A selection of T cell receptor beta chains follows, all from one sample in a study of blood T cell repertoires in COVID-19. The repertoire was sequenced with immunoSEQ multiplex PCR; TCRdb's copy has only in-frame clones and lacks some. The sample comprises 200,000 to 250,000 clones, around nine tenths of which are singletons, and approximately 3% rests with the top ten. The sample was peripheral blood. The receptors shown here come from a man between 60 and 70 years old with acute or convalescent COVID-19. Both conserved end residues are part of each CDR3. The D gene is left open where the match is weak. Where a row states a size, it is once, few, many or the class of an expanded clone; other rows omit it.

d_call,clone_size,v_call,j_call,cdr3_aa,cdr3_nt
TRBD1,NA,TRBV18,TRBJ2-1,CASSLDRSYNEQFF,TGTGCCAGCTCTCTGGACAGGAGCTACAATGAGCAGTTCTTC
TRBD1,NA,TRBV7-9,TRBJ1-1,CASSLGGTGDTEAFF,TGTGCCAGCAGCTTAGGGGGGACAGGGGACACTGAAGCTTTCTTT
NA,once,TRBV25-1,TRBJ2-4,CASSGGLGNIQYF,TGTGCCAGCAGTGGGGGGCTTGGAAACATTCAGTACTTC
NA,NA,TRBV18,TRBJ2-2,CASSPLGPGGSTHTGELFF,TGTGCCAGCTCACCACTTGGTCCCGGGGGATCCACTCACACCGGGGAGCTGTTTTTT
TRBD1,few,TRBV2,TRBJ2-7,CASSERDRIYEQYF,TGTGCCAGCAGTGAGAGGGACAGGATTTACGAGCAGTACTTC
TRBD2,NA,TRBV5-1,TRBJ2-5,CASSLVRGDQETQYF,TGCGCCAGCAGCTTGGTACGGGGGGACCAAGAGACCCAGTACTTC
NA,once,TRBV4-3,TRBJ1-6,CASSTGMDISPLHF,TGCGCCAGCAGTACCGGGATGGATATTTCACCCCTCCACTTT
TRBD1,NA,TRBV3-1/TRBV3-2,TRBJ1-3,CASSQALGQGTGNTIYF,TGTGCCAGCAGCCAAGCCCTGGGACAGGGGACTGGAAACACCATATATTTT
TRBD1,NA,TRBV5-6,TRBJ2-2,CASSLVTGSFGELFF,TGTGCCAGCAGCTTGGTGACAGGGAGCTTCGGGGAGCTGTTTTTT
NA,NA,TRBV2,TRBJ2-1,CASNVQGGEQFF,TGTGCCAGCAATGTTCAGGGAGGTGAGCAGTTCTTC
TRBD1,once,TRBV4-1,TRBJ1-3,CASTQGANSGNTIYF,TGCGCCAGCACCCAGGGGGCAAACTCTGGAAACACCATATATTTT
TRBD1,NA,TRBV24-1,TRBJ2-3,CATSDPLGTGADTQYF,TGTGCCACCAGTGATCCCCTTGGGACAGGGGCAGATACGCAGTATTTT
NA,NA,TRBV4-3,TRBJ1-2,CASSRGGNYGYTF,TGCGCCAGCAGCCGGGGAGGGAACTATGGCTACACCTTC
NA,NA,TRBV13,TRBJ1-2,CASSLAPGGEVSGYTF,TGTGCCAGCAGCTTAGCCCCCGGGGGGGAGGTCAGCGGCTACACCTTC
TRBD1,NA,TRBV9,TRBJ2-7,CASSVRDRDYEQYF,TGTGCCAGCAGCGTCCGGGACAGGGACTACGAGCAGTACTTC
TRBD2,NA,TRBV4-3,TRBJ2-3,CASSQGLAGGPGDTQYF,TGCGCCAGCAGCCAAGGACTAGCGGGGGGGCCGGGAGATACGCAGTATTTT
TRBD1,NA,TRBV25-1,TRBJ2-5,CASSAGTGYQETQYF,TGTGCCAGCAGTGCCGGGACAGGGTACCAAGAGACCCAGTACTTC
TRBD1,NA,TRBV11-2,TRBJ2-3,CASSADRASSTDTQYF,TGTGCCAGCAGCGCCGACAGGGCTTCTAGCACAGATACGCAGTATTTT
TRBD1,NA,TRBV6-4,TRBJ2-3,CASSAGTGTTDTQYF,TGTGCCAGCAGTGCCGGGACAGGGACCACAGATACGCAGTATTTT
NA,NA,TRBV7-9,TRBJ1-5,CATAGGWGSGPQHF,TGTGCCACCGCGGGAGGTTGGGGATCAGGGCCCCAGCATTTT
TRBD1,NA,TRBV5-5,TRBJ2-2,CASSLVWDRGRAGELFF,TGTGCCAGCAGCTTGGTCTGGGACAGGGGTCGCGCCGGGGAGCTGTTTTTT
TRBD2,NA,TRBV24-1,TRBJ2-3,CATSDTGRGTKDTQYF,TGTGCCACCAGTGACACGGGACGGGGGACTAAAGATACGCAGTATTTT
TRBD1,once,TRBV4-2,TRBJ1-4,CASSQVGRGVEKLFF,TGTGCCAGCAGCCAGGTGGGCAGGGGGGTTGAAAAACTGTTTTTT
NA,NA,TRBV30,TRBJ1-5,CAWSVFGGSDQPQHF,TGTGCCTGGAGTGTCTTCGGGGGATCCGATCAGCCCCAGCATTTT
TRBD2,NA,TRBV5-1,TRBJ2-2,CASSLASGGSGELFF,TGCGCCAGCAGCTTAGCTAGCGGGGGCTCCGGGGAGCTGTTTTTT
NA,NA,TRBV6-5,TRBJ2-3,CATRGTVSTDTQYF,TGTGCCACCCGGGGGACGGTAAGCACAGATACGCAGTATTTT
NA,NA,TRBV19,TRBJ1-3,CASSGRGFGNTIYF,TGTGCCAGTAGTGGGCGGGGGTTCGGAAACACCATATATTTT
TRBD1,NA,TRBV18,TRBJ2-1,CASSPRQGGSYNEQFF,TGTGCCAGCTCACCCAGACAGGGGGGCTCCTACAATGAGCAGTTCTTC
NA,NA,TRBV28,TRBJ1-5,CASSLVGLGQPQHF,TGTGCCAGCAGTTTAGTGGGGCTGGGGCAGCCCCAGCATTTT
TRBD2,NA,TRBV6-6,TRBJ2-3,CASFRERGGGYTQYF,TGTGCCAGCTTTAGGGAGCGGGGGGGCGGATATACGCAGTATTTT
TRBD2,NA,TRBV3-1/TRBV3-2,TRBJ2-3,CASSQPAGDTDTQYF,TGTGCCAGCAGCCAACCAGCGGGGGACACAGATACGCAGTATTTT
TRBD1,NA,TRBV27,TRBJ1-5,CASSLWADEGARQPQHF,TGTGCCAGCAGTTTATGGGCTGATGAGGGGGCAAGGCAGCCCCAGCATTTT
NA,NA,TRBV5-1,TRBJ1-1,CASSPGGAGDTEAFF,TGCGCCAGCAGCCCGGGGGGGGCTGGGGACACTGAAGCTTTCTTT
NA,NA,TRBV27,TRBJ1-1,CASSVGPNTEAFF,TGTGCCAGTTCCGTGGGCCCCAACACTGAAGCTTTCTTT
NA,NA,TRBV6-6,TRBJ2-7,CASRSTGTSNEQYF,TGTGCCAGCAGGTCCACCGGGACTTCCAACGAGCAGTACTTC
TRBD1,NA,TRBV27,TRBJ1-6,CASSFSPGQGPSSYNSPLHF,TGTGCCAGCAGTTTCTCCCCGGGACAGGGCCCGAGCTCCTATAATTCACCCCTCCACTTT
NA,NA,TRBV6-2/TRBV6-3,TRBJ1-5,CASSDGNQPQHF,TGTGCCAGCAGCGACGGGAATCAGCCCCAGCATTTT
NA,NA,TRBV7-3,TRBJ2-6,CASSLTGRASSGANVLTF,TGTGCCAGCAGCTTAACGGGCAGGGCCTCCTCTGGGGCCAACGTCCTGACTTTC
TRBD2,NA,TRBV5-1,TRBJ2-5,CASSLGLAGARDQYF,TGCGCCAGCAGCTTGGGACTAGCGGGGGCCCGGGACCAGTACTTC
TRBD1,NA,TRBV7-3,TRBJ1-1,CASSEPQGRLTEAFF,TGTGCCAGCAGCGAACCACAGGGGCGGCTCACTGAAGCTTTCTTT
TRBD2,NA,TRBV5-4,TRBJ2-5,CASSFGIGGTGETQYF,TGTGCCAGCAGCTTCGGCATCGGGGGGACCGGGGAGACCCAGTACTTC
TRBD1,once,TRBV28,TRBJ2-5,CASSKLDRAQETQYF,TGTGCCAGCAGTAAACTGGACAGGGCCCAAGAGACCCAGTACTTC
TRBD2,once,TRBV9,TRBJ2-1,CASSPPGVAGNNEQFF,TGTGCCAGCAGCCCCCCCGGGGTAGCGGGAAACAATGAGCAGTTCTTC
TRBD2,NA,TRBV18,TRBJ2-5,CASSPLSSGGGETQYF,TGTGCCAGCTCACCCCTTTCAAGCGGGGGAGGAGAGACCCAGTACTTC
NA,NA,TRBV19,TRBJ2-7,CASAQGQSSYEQYF,TGTGCCAGTGCCCAGGGCCAGTCCTCCTACGAGCAGTACTTC
TRBD1,NA,TRBV7-6,TRBJ1-6,CASSSERDRLNSPLHF,TGTGCCAGCAGCTCCGAACGGGACAGGTTAAATTCACCCCTCCACTTT